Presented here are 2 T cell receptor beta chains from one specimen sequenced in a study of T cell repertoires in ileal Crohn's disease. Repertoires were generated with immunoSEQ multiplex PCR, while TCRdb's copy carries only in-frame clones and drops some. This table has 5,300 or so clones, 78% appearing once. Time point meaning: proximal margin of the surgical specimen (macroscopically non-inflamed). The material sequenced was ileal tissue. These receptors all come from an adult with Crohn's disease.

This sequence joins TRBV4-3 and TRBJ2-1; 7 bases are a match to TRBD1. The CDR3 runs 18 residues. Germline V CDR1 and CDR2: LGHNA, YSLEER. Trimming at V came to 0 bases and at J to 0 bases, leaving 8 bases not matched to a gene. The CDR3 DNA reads TGCGCCAGCAGCCAAGATACGACAGGGATTTCCTCCTACAATGAGCAGTTCTTC. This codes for CASSQDTTGISSYNEQFF.

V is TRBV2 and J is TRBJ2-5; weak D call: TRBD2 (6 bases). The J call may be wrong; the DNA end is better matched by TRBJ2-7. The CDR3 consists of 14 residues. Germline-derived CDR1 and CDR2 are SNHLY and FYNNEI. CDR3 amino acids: CASSEDPGVYEQYF. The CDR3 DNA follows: TGTGCCAGCAGTGAAGATCCGGGAGTCTACGAGCAGTACTTC.